The 27 T cell receptor beta chains in this list originate from one sample, sequenced in a study of blood T cell repertoires in COVID-19. Profiling relied on immunoSEQ multiplex PCR, and the TCRdb table lists in-frame clones only, not all of them. The sample lists roughly 150,000 clones; roughly 80% were seen once. The specimen sequenced was peripheral blood. These receptors came from a woman of 80 years or more with acute or convalescent COVID-19.

The chain is built from TRBV5-1 and TRBJ2-7; tentatively, D is TRBD1 (5 bases). Trimming removed 4 bases at V and 0 bases at J, with 8 bases between. Germline assignment: CDR1 SGHRS and CDR2 YFSETQ. The CDR3 totals 13 residues. CDR3 in amino acids: CASSQGPSYEQYF. In DNA form, the CDR3 reads TGCGCCAGCAGCCAGGGCCCCTCCTACGAGCAGTACTTC.

This chain connects TRBV24-1 to TRBJ1-2; 7 bases agree with TRBD1. Per germline, CDR1 KGHDR and CDR2 SFDVKD. Trimming at V came to 4 bases and at J to 5 bases, leaving 3 bases not matched to a gene. The CDR3 consists of 13 residues. The CDR3 spells CATSEETGYGYTF. The CDR3 DNA follows: TGTGCCACCAGTGAGGAGACAGGGTATGGCTACACCTTC.

The chain links TRBV28 to TRBJ1-2; 12 bases match TRBD1. CDR1 and CDR2 from the germline V gene are MDHEN and SYDVKM. The length of the CDR3 is 15 residues. The trim removed 8 bases at V and 4 bases at J, leaving 8 bases unmatched. CDR3 DNA: TGTGCCAGCCATACCGGGACAGGGGGCCTCTATGGCTACACCTTC. It specifies CASHTGTGGLYGYTF.

In the case of this clone: One end of the junction varies from germline; a read error may be responsible. The chain links TRBV11-2 to TRBJ2-1; D unclear. This CDR3 has 14 amino acids. In germline, CDR1 is SGHAT, CDR2 FQNNGV. CDR3 loop: CASTLGGGYNEQFF. The CDR3 DNA reads as TGTGCCAGCACCTTAGGCGGCGGCTACAATGAGCAGTTCTTC.

The chain joins TRBV30 to TRBJ1-4, with D possibly matching TRBD1 (5 bases). The CDR3 extends over 12 amino acids. Trimming removed 1 base from V and 7 bases from J, with 7 bases in between. Germline V lookup: CDR1 GTSNPN, CDR2 SVGIG (reference sequence). The CDR3 DNA is TGTGCCTGGAGTGCCGGGGGTGAAAAACTGTTTTTT. Amino acids: CAWSAGGEKLFF.

This chain uses TRBV2 with TRBJ1-1; TRBD1 agrees at 11 bases. The J segment lost 1 base and the V segment lost 6 bases, leaving 4 bases of the junction unmatched. CDR3 length equals 15 residues. In germline, CDR1 is SNHLY, CDR2 FYNNEI. Here the CDR3 DNA reads TGTGCCAGCAGCGACGGGACAGGGGGGAACACTGAAGCTTTCTTT. This codes for CASSDGTGGNTEAFF. The full variable domain, with the rest looked up from reference TRBV2 and TRBJ1-1, is EPEVTQTPSHQVTQMGQEVILRCVPISNHLYFYWYRQILGQKVEFLVSFYNNEISEKSEIFDDQFSVERPDGSNFTLKIRSTKLEDSAMYFCASSDGTGGNTEAFFGQGTRLTVV.

The V call is TRBV7-9, the J call TRBJ1-1; D perhaps matches TRBD1 (5 bases). Germline assignment: CDR1 SEHNR and CDR2 FQNEAQ (reference sequence). This CDR3 has 14 amino acids. V was pared by 1 base and J by 5 bases, with 11 bases between. CDR3 sequence reads: CASSLGTAGTEAFF. In DNA, the CDR3 is TGTGCCAGCAGCTTAGGAACGGCAGGGACTGAAGCTTTCTTT.

The genes are TRBV9 and TRBJ2-1, with TRBD2 matching over 12 bases. The V and J ends lost 0 bases and 9 bases, in that order; junction bases with no gene match: 10. Germline V gene sequence: CDR1 SGDLS, CDR2 YYNGEE. This CDR3 has 17 amino acids. CDR3 region: CASSVATTSGSQGEQFF. CDR3 nucleotide sequence: TGTGCCAGCAGCGTAGCTACGACTAGCGGGAGCCAGGGTGAGCAGTTCTTC.

The table lists this clone with a few counts. J is TRBJ2-3 and V is TRBV10-2; 15 nucleotides line up with TRBD2. This CDR3 has 14 amino acids. With 6 bases clipped from V and 8 bases from J, the junction kept 3 bases outside the gene matches. Germline CDR1 WSHSY, CDR2 SAAADI. CDR3 protein: CASRGLAGGVTQYF. For the CDR3, the DNA is TGCGCCAGCAGAGGACTAGCGGGGGGGGTTACGCAGTATTTT.

This clone was picked up many times. V gene TRBV7-9 combines with J gene TRBJ1-1; tentative D call: TRBD1 (6 bases). V lost 3 bases and J lost 4, with 15 bases in between. This CDR3 contains 15 residues. The germline CDR1 and CDR2 sequences are SEHNR and FQNEAQ (reference sequence). CDR3 sequence reads: CASSLLTGRGTEAFF. CDR3 DNA sequence: TGTGCCAGCAGCTTGCTGACAGGAAGAGGCACTGAAGCTTTCTTT.

This clone was recorded only once. The chain links TRBV3-1 (or the pseudogene TRBV3-2) to TRBJ2-3; 12 nucleotides align to TRBD2. Trimming removed 4 bases from V and 2 bases from J; junction bases left unmatched: 4. Germline assignment: CDR1 LGHDT and CDR2 YNNKEL (reference sequence). This CDR3 comprises 16 residues. The chain's CDR3 is CASSLRLAGVTDTQYF. DNA for the CDR3: TGTGCCAGCAGCCTTCGACTAGCGGGGGTCACAGATACGCAGTATTTT.

The J gene is TRBJ2-1, the V gene TRBV18; maybe TRBD2 (7 bases). V was pared by 0 bases and J by 6 bases, with 18 bases between. The CDR3 contains 17 residues. Germline lookup yields CDR1 KGHSH and CDR2 LQKENI. This CDR3 is CASSPPKGGPTGNEQFF. In DNA, the CDR3 is TGTGCCAGCTCACCACCGAAGGGGGGGCCTACGGGCAATGAGCAGTTCTTC.

This clone was seen a single time. The rearrangement joins TRBV6-7 to TRBJ2-5; D gene uncertain. TRBV6-7 is labeled an ORF, and its function is uncertain. Trimming removed 4 bases at V and 2 bases at J, with 11 bases between. The CDR3 has 14 amino acids. CDR3 in DNA: TGTGCCAGCAGTTCTAGGAGAGAACAAGAGACCCAGTACTTC. Residues: CASSSRREQETQYF.

This clone has only one observation. The chain uses TRBV11-2 and TRBJ1-1; weak D call: TRBD1 (5 bases). The germline gives CDR1 SGHAT, CDR2 FQNNGV. Trimming removed 8 bases at V and 0 bases at J, with 10 bases between. The CDR3 is 13 amino acids. This CDR3 reads CASGRGMNTEAFF. The CDR3 region has the DNA TGTGCCAGCGGAAGGGGTATGAACACTGAAGCTTTCTTT. The full variable domain, completed using reference TRBV11-2 and TRBJ1-1, is EAGVAQSPRYKIIEKRQSVAFWCNPISGHATLYWYQQILGQGPKLLIQFQNNGVVDDSQLPKDRFSAERLKGVDSTLKIQPAKLEDSAVYLCASGRGMNTEAFFGQGTRLTVV.

This chain joins TRBV18 and TRBJ2-1; TRBD2 agrees at 7 bases. This CDR3 contains 14 residues. Unmatched junction bases numbered 6, after V lost 5 bases and J lost 5 bases. Looked up from germline, CDR1 is KGHSH and CDR2 is LQKENI. The CDR3 nucleotides are TGTGCCAGCTCATTAGCCGGGACTAACAATGAGCAGTTCTTC. Translating gives CASSLAGTNNEQFF.

This clone appeared a few times. The V and J genes are TRBV3-1 (or the pseudogene TRBV3-2) and TRBJ2-5; 7 bases match TRBD2. CDR1 LGHDT and CDR2 YNNKEL come from the germline V gene (reference sequence). The CDR3 length is 16 residues. V gave up 3 bases and J gave up 7 bases; unmatched junction bases: 14. The CDR3, as DNA: TGTGCCAGCAGCCACGACCCTAGCGGTCCCCTGGGGACCCAGTACTTC. As protein: CASSHDPSGPLGTQYF.

This chain links TRBV6-6 with TRBJ1-3; no clear D gene. CDR3 length: 11 residues. CDR1 is MNHNY, CDR2 SVGAGI, per germline (reference sequence). V was trimmed by 6 bases and J by 5 bases, leaving 5 bases between them. This CDR3 reads CASRERNTIYF. The CDR3 DNA reads TGTGCCAGCAGAGAGAGAAACACCATATATTTT.

CDR3 sequence: CASSSGLVTDTQYF. The CDR3 bases are TGCGCCAGCAGCTCGGGACTAGTCACAGATACGCAGTATTTT. The chain links TRBV5-1 to TRBJ2-3, with 8 bases aligning to TRBD2. Trimming took 3 bases from V and 2 from J; bases not matched to a gene: 2. There are 14 residues in the CDR3. The germline gives CDR1 SGHRS, CDR2 YFSETQ.

The chain has TRBV6-1 and TRBJ2-1, with TRBD2 matching over 13 bases. Per germline, CDR1 MNHNS and CDR2 SASEGT. The junction had 8 bases not matched to a gene; V was cut back by 4 bases and J by 8 bases. CDR3 length: 16 residues. CDR3 sequence: CASSARTSGRIDEQFF. Here the CDR3 DNA reads TGTGCCAGCAGTGCTAGGACTAGCGGGAGAATCGATGAGCAGTTCTTC.

This clone was seen a single time. V usage is TRBV7-9 and J usage is TRBJ1-2; D is possibly TRBD1 (6 bases). Trimming took off 6 bases at V and 5 bases at J, with 22 bases between the two ends. CDR1 is SEHNR and CDR2 is FQNEAQ in the germline V gene (reference sequence). This CDR3 region has 16 residues. The chain's CDR3 is CASRWTIGTHSYGYTF. Here the CDR3 DNA reads TGTGCCAGCAGGTGGACGATCGGGACACACTCTTATGGCTACACCTTC. Filled out from reference TRBV7-9 and TRBJ1-2, the complete variable domain reads DTGVSQNPRHKITKRGQNVTFRCDPISEHNRLYWYRQTLGQGPEFLTYFQNEAQLEKSRLLSDRFSAERPKGSFSTLEIQRTEQGDSAMYLCASRWTIGTHSYGYTFGSGTRLTVV.

The chain carries TRBV2 and TRBJ2-6, with no clear D. Trimming left V 0 bases short and J 0 bases short, with 12 bases between. The CDR3 extends over 18 amino acids. CDR1 is SNHLY, CDR2 FYNNEI, per germline. CDR3 region: CASSEARSVPSGANVLTF. In nucleotides, the CDR3 is TGTGCCAGCAGTGAAGCGCGGTCCGTCCCCTCTGGGGCCAACGTCCTGACTTTC.

This clone was observed once. In DNA, the CDR3 is TGTGCCAGTAGTGATCGTCAGGGGGGAAACTATGGCTACACCTTC. Protein product: CASSDRQGGNYGYTF. V and J are TRBV19 and TRBJ1-2; 7 nucleotides match TRBD1. The CDR3 is 15 residues long. Trimming removed 5 bases from V and 2 bases from J; junction bases left unmatched: 8. Germline V gene lookup returns CDR1 LNHDA and CDR2 SQIVND (reference sequence).

This rearrangement joins TRBV4-1 to TRBJ1-2; a weak D match, TRBD1 (5 bases). Trimming took off 1 base at V and 5 bases at J, with 26 bases between the two ends. Germline loops: CDR1 MGHRA, CDR2 YSYEKL. The CDR3 length is 19 residues. This chain's CDR3 is CASSQATLGHSLLSYGYTF. The CDR3 region has the DNA TGCGCCAGCAGCCAAGCTACCCTCGGACATTCGCTCTTATCGTATGGCTACACCTTC.

J is TRBJ2-6 and V is TRBV7-9, with D hard to call. V lost 5 bases and J lost 2, with 13 bases in between. The CDR3 spans 16 residues. The germline V gene has CDR1 SEHNR and CDR2 FQNEAQ (reference sequence). DNA for the CDR3: TGTGCCAGCAGCCCCGCGAGGTTCGCTGGGGCCAACGTCCTGACTTTC. It encodes CASSPARFAGANVLTF.

The chain carries TRBV12-3 or TRBV12-4 and TRBJ1-5; D is uncertain. V lost 3 bases and J lost 3, with 6 bases in between. The CDR3 spans 13 residues. The CDR3 coding sequence is TGTGCCAGCAGTTTTCGGGTCAATCAGCCCCAGCATTTT. Amino acids: CASSFRVNQPQHF.

This rearrangement joins TRBV20-1 to TRBJ1-4; TRBD1 matches 9 bases. The CDR3 contains 17 residues. The ends lost 3 bases at V and 0 bases at J; junction bases unmatched: 8. Germline lookup yields CDR1 DFQATT and CDR2 SNEGSKA (reference sequence). The CDR3 loop reads CSASSDRGTATNEKLFF. The CDR3 region has the DNA TGCAGTGCTAGTTCCGACAGGGGGACTGCAACTAATGAAAAACTGTTTTTT.

This clone has only a few counts. The gene calls are TRBV24-1 and TRBJ2-2; 13 bases fit TRBD2. Germline CDR1 KGHDR, CDR2 SFDVKD. J lost 3 bases, V lost 1 base, and 1 base had no gene match. The CDR3 loop spans 17 amino acids. The CDR3 reads CATSDFGLAGDTGELFF. The CDR3 DNA follows: TGTGCCACCAGTGATTTCGGACTAGCGGGGGACACCGGGGAGCTGTTTTTT.